These 26 T cell receptor beta chains share one sample of origin, sequenced in a study of OX40 agonist ivuxolimab in advanced cancers. The table came from immunoSEQ multiplex PCR; TCRdb's copy has only in-frame clones and leaves some out. Of about 61,000 clones listed, roughly 80% are singletons. Sequenced here: CD4+ or CD8+ T cells sorted from blood, sampled in a trial of the OX40 agonist ivuxolimab. The receptors derive from an adult with an advanced solid tumor such as melanoma, head and neck, liver or kidney cancer.

The table lists this clone with a count of one. The chain employs TRBV30 and TRBJ2-7, with D possibly being TRBD1 or TRBD2 (6 bases each). Germline V gene lookup returns CDR1 GTSNPN and CDR2 SVGIG (reference sequence). This CDR3 spans 17 amino acids. V gave up 2 bases and J gave up 3 bases, with 23 bases separating them. CDR3 region: CAWSSGLGGAPIYEQYF. In DNA, the CDR3 is TGTGCCTGGAGTAGTGGTTTGGGGGGCGCCCCAATCTACGAGCAGTACTTC.

This clone has just a few counts. The genes are TRBV2 and TRBJ2-1; a weak D match, TRBD2 (5 bases). V shed 4 bases and J shed 6 bases, with 10 bases lying between them. The germline V gene encodes CDR1 SNHLY and CDR2 FYNNEI. This CDR3 comprises 13 residues. In DNA, the CDR3 is TGTGCCAGCAGTGGCTGGACTGGCAATGAGCAGTTCTTC. This sequence encodes CASSGWTGNEQFF.

The V gene is TRBV30, the J gene TRBJ2-5; D might be TRBD2 (5 bases). The V gene lost 0 bases and the J gene lost 2 bases, with 10 bases spanning the gap. Germline V gene sequence: CDR1 GTSNPN, CDR2 SVGIG (reference sequence). The CDR3 runs 14 residues. CDR3 sequence reads: CAWSVAGLQETQYF. The CDR3 DNA reads TGTGCCTGGAGTGTGGCGGGTCTACAAGAGACCCAGTACTTC. Based on the CDR3 plus reference TRBV30 and TRBJ2-5, the full variable domain is SQTIHQWPATLVQPVGSPLSLECTVEGTSNPNLYWYRQAAGRGLQLLFYSVGIGQISSEVPQNLSASRPQDRQFILSSKKLLLSDSGFYLCAWSVAGLQETQYFGPGTRLLVL.

J is TRBJ1-1 and V is TRBV19; D is undetermined. There are 14 residues in the CDR3. From germline, CDR1 is LNHDA and CDR2 SQIVND (reference sequence). Deletions cut 4 bases from V and 1 base from J, with 10 bases between. The CDR3 loop reads CASSRERSNTEAFF. The CDR3 nucleotides are TGTGCCAGTAGTAGGGAGAGATCGAACACTGAAGCTTTCTTT.

This clone was picked up one time. This sequence joins TRBV18 and TRBJ2-1; 9 positions agree with TRBD1. V shed 3 bases, J shed 8 bases, and the junction held 11 bases outside the gene matches. CDR1 and CDR2 from the germline V gene are KGHSH and LQKENI. The CDR3 loop spans 16 amino acids. The CDR3 DNA follows: TGTGCCAGCTCACCGCCGACCGGGACAGGGATTGATGAGCAGTTCTTC. Translation gives CASSPPTGTGIDEQFF.

The chain employs TRBV28 and TRBJ2-7; D remains ambiguous. Per the germline V gene, CDR1 is MDHEN and CDR2 is SYDVKM. Trimming removed 2 bases at V and 5 bases at J, with 4 bases between. The CDR3 covers 11 residues. CDR3: CASSLAHEQYF. The CDR3 region has the DNA TGTGCCAGCAGTTTAGCCCACGAGCAGTACTTC. The full variable domain, rest sourced from reference TRBV28 and TRBJ2-7, is DVKVTQSSRYLVKRTGEKVFLECVQDMDHENMFWYRQDPGLGLRLIYFSYDVKMKEKGDIPEGYSVSREKKERFSLILESASTNQTSMYLCASSLAHEQYFGPGTRLTVT.

DNA for the CDR3: TGTGCCAGCAGCTTAATGGCAGGGGTCGGCTATGGCTACACCTTC. Protein sequence: CASSLMAGVGYGYTF. This sequence joins TRBV7-2 and TRBJ1-2; TRBD1 might be the D (6 bases). CDR1 and CDR2 from the germline V gene are SGHTA and FQGNSA. Trimming cost V 2 bases and J 4 bases, with 14 bases left between them. The CDR3 spans 15 residues.

This chain's CDR3 is CAISDSTGHTEAFF. As DNA, the CDR3 is TGTGCCATCAGTGACTCCACTGGTCACACTGAAGCTTTCTTT. V gene TRBV10-3 combines with J gene TRBJ1-1; unclear D gene. The ends were cut back, 3 bases at V and 3 bases at J, with 11 bases in the middle. Germline V gene sequence: CDR1 ENHRY, CDR2 SYGVKD. The CDR3 consists of 14 residues.

The J gene is TRBJ1-1, the V gene TRBV18; TRBD1 is a possible D gene (5 bases). With 5 bases removed from V and 8 bases from J, the gap between germline ends came to 9 bases. Germline CDR1 reads KGHSH; CDR2 reads LQKENI. There are 11 residues in the CDR3. This CDR3 is CASSSQDEAFF. The CDR3 nucleotides read TGTGCCAGCTCATCACAGGACGAAGCTTTCTTT.

The genes are TRBV28 and TRBJ2-7; D unclear. The CDR3 contains 13 residues. The V gene's germline CDR1 is MDHEN and CDR2 SYDVKM. Trimming left V 6 bases short and J 3 bases short, with 12 bases between. The chain's CDR3 is CASSGRLSYEQYF. Here the CDR3 DNA reads TGTGCCAGCAGCGGACGGTTAAGCTACGAGCAGTACTTC.

The CDR3 sequence: CASSLRGREQYF. CDR3 nucleotides: TGTGCCAGCAGTTTACGGGGGCGCGAGCAGTACTTC. The chain carries TRBV28 and TRBJ2-7; TRBD1 or TRBD2 may be the D gene (6 bases each). The V and J ends lost 2 bases and 6 bases respectively, with 8 bases between them. The CDR3 contains 12 residues. Looked up from germline, CDR1 is MDHEN and CDR2 is SYDVKM.

The chain employs TRBV5-6 and TRBJ2-1; tentative D call: TRBD1 (6 bases). V dropped 3 bases and J dropped 1 base, with 11 bases sitting between them. The CDR3 is 15 amino acids. CDR1 is SGHDT and CDR2 is YYEEEE in the germline V gene. The CDR3 is CASSSNRASYNEQFF. The CDR3 bases are TGTGCCAGCAGCTCCAACAGGGCTTCCTACAATGAGCAGTTCTTC.

The chain uses TRBV5-1 and TRBJ2-7; TRBD1 aligns across 10 bases. The V gene end was trimmed by 3 bases and the J gene end by 3 bases; junction bases not matched to a gene: 15. CDR1 is SGHRS and CDR2 is YFSETQ in the germline V gene. The CDR3 length is 18 residues. CDR3 DNA sequence: TGCGCCAGCAGCTCAAGGACCCGTACCGGGACAGGGGACTACGAGCAGTACTTC. Its protein is CASSSRTRTGTGDYEQYF.

This rearrangement joins TRBV28 to TRBJ1-2, with a tentative D call TRBD1 (5 bases). Trimming shortened V by 5 bases and J by 4 bases, and 5 bases separated the two germline ends. This CDR3 region has 11 residues. CDR1 is MDHEN and CDR2 is SYDVKM in the germline V gene. The CDR3 is CASSGAYGYTF. For the CDR3, the DNA is TGTGCCAGCAGTGGGGCCTATGGCTACACCTTC.

In its sample, this clone was seen a few times. The chain combines TRBV5-1 with TRBJ1-6, with TRBD1 matching over 11 bases. CDR1 and CDR2 from the germline V gene are SGHRS and YFSETQ. V shed 4 bases and J 10 bases; nucleotides not matched to a gene: 13. The length of the CDR3 is 17 residues. The CDR3 DNA sequence: TGCGCCAGCAGCCATGGGACAGGGGGAGGTGTAGGCTCACCCCTCCACTTT. The encoded protein is CASSHGTGGGVGSPLHF.

The rearrangement links TRBV29-1 to TRBJ2-6; possibly TRBD1 or TRBD2 for D (5 bases each). This CDR3 spans 17 amino acids. CDR1 and CDR2 from the germline V gene are SQVTM and ANQGSEA. Trimming removed 7 bases at V and 0 bases at J, with 19 bases between. Here the CDR3 reads CSALPGTSDSGANVLTF. CDR3 bases: TGCAGCGCCCTGCCCGGGACGAGCGACTCTGGGGCCAACGTCCTGACTTTC. Full variable domain (missing parts from reference TRBV29-1 and TRBJ2-6): SAVISQKPSRDICQRGTSLTIQCQVDSQVTMMFWYRQQPGQSLTLIATANQGSEATYESGFVIDKFPISRPNLTFSTLTVSNMSPEDSSIYLCSALPGTSDSGANVLTFGAGSRLTVL.

V is TRBV5-4 and J is TRBJ2-4; no definite D call. The CDR3 runs to 14 residues. The ends were cut back, 4 bases at V and 0 bases at J, with 8 bases in the middle. Per germline, CDR1 SGHNT and CDR2 YYREEE (reference sequence). The CDR3 DNA follows: TGTGCCAGCAGCCTGGGGTTAGCCAAAAACATTCAGTACTTC. The encoded protein is CASSLGLAKNIQYF.

This chain links TRBV19 with TRBJ1-2, with TRBD1 matching 12 bases. The V gene's germline CDR1 is LNHDA and CDR2 SQIVND (reference sequence). Trimming at V came to 6 bases and at J to 3 bases, leaving 5 bases not matched to a gene. This CDR3 is 15 amino acids long. The CDR3 is CASRAGTGGDYGYTF. The DNA of the CDR3 is TGTGCCAGTAGGGCCGGGACAGGGGGCGACTATGGCTACACCTTC.

J is TRBJ2-1 and V is TRBV7-3; 7 bases match TRBD2. V lost 3 bases, J lost 5 bases, and 4 bases stayed unmatched. The CDR3 spans 14 residues. Germline values: CDR1 SGHTA, CDR2 FQGTGA. CDR3 residues: CASSLGGGNNEQFF. The CDR3 DNA follows: TGTGCCAGCAGCTTGGGCGGGGGAAACAATGAGCAGTTCTTC. Full variable domain (missing parts from reference TRBV7-3 and TRBJ2-1): GAGVSQTPSNKVTEKGKYVELRCDPISGHTALYWYRQSLGQGPEFLIYFQGTGAADDSGLPNDRFFAVRPEGSVSTLKIQRTERGDSAVYLCASSLGGGNNEQFFGPGTRLTVL.

V and J are TRBV6-1 and TRBJ2-3; perhaps TRBD1 as D (5 bases). With 7 bases removed from V and 0 bases from J, the gap between germline ends came to 11 bases. The CDR3 is 14 amino acids. Looked up from germline, CDR1 is MNHNS and CDR2 is SASEGT. The CDR3 coding sequence is TGTGCCAGCAAGATGACAGAGAGCACAGATACGCAGTATTTT. Amino acid sequence: CASKMTESTDTQYF.

The sample holds a few counts of this clone. The chain combines TRBV10-1 with TRBJ1-5; TRBD1 might be the D (6 bases). The V end lost 8 bases, the J end lost 5 bases, and 19 bases lay between the germline ends. CDR1 is WNHNN and CDR2 is SYGVQD in the germline V gene (reference sequence). This CDR3 comprises 15 residues. This CDR3 is CASGLSGGRHQPQHF. CDR3 DNA: TGCGCCAGCGGGCTTAGCGGGGGGCGGCATCAGCCCCAGCATTTT.

The V gene is TRBV10-3, the J gene TRBJ2-3; 9 nucleotides line up with TRBD2. The germline V gene has CDR1 ENHRY and CDR2 SYGVKD. J lost 2 bases, V lost 4 bases, and 7 bases had no gene match. This CDR3 comprises 16 residues. In DNA, the CDR3 is TGTGCCATCAGTGGACGACTAGCGGAGAACACAGATACGCAGTATTTT. It is translated as CAISGRLAENTDTQYF.

In this sample, this clone turned up once. V gene TRBV11-3 combines with J gene TRBJ2-5, with 9 bases lining up with TRBD2. After removal of 3 bases from V and 5 bases from J, the junction contained 7 bases not matched to a gene. CDR3 size: 15 residues. Germline loops: CDR1 SGHNT, CDR2 YENEEA. The CDR3 nucleotides are TGTGCCAGCAGCTTTAGGCGGGGGGGCAGGGAGACCCAGTACTTC. Its protein product is CASSFRRGGRETQYF.

A few counts support this clone. The chain carries TRBV6-1 and TRBJ2-7, with D unclear. Germline CDR1 MNHNS, CDR2 SASEGT. This CDR3 is 13 amino acids long. V dropped 4 bases and J dropped 5 bases, with 12 bases sitting between them. The CDR3: CASSGPSGDEQYF. The DNA of the CDR3 is TGTGCCAGCAGTGGCCCCTCTGGGGACGAGCAGTACTTC.

The V gene is TRBV27, the J gene TRBJ1-2; no definite D call. The CDR3 has 14 residues. The ends were cut back, 3 bases at V and 8 bases at J, with 16 bases in the middle. Per germline, CDR1 MNHEY and CDR2 SMNVEV (reference sequence). The CDR3 coding sequence is TGTGCCAGCAGTTTGTATGAACGGTCGAGGGGCTACACCTTC. Its translation: CASSLYERSRGYTF.

This chain connects TRBV6-1 to TRBJ1-6; unclear D gene. V lost 4 bases and J lost 2, with 3 bases in between. The CDR3 has 13 residues. CDR1 and CDR2 (germline): MNHNS, SASEGT. CDR3 region: CASSGAYNSPLHF. The CDR3 DNA reads TGTGCCAGCAGTGGGGCCTATAATTCACCCCTCCACTTT.